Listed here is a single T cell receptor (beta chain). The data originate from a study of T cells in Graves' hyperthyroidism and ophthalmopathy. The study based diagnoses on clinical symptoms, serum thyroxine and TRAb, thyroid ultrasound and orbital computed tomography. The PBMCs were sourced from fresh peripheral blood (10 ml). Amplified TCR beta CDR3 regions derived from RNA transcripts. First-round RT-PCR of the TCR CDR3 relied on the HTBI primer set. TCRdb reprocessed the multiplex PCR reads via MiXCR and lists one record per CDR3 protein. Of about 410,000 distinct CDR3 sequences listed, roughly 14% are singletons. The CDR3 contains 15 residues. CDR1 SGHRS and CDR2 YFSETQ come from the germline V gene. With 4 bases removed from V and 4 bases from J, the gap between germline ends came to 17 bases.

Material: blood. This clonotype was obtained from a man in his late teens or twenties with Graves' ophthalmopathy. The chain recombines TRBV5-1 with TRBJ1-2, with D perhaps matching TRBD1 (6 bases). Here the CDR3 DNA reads TGCGCCAGCAGCGATTCCGGGACAACTTCCTATGGCTACACCTTC. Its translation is CASSDSGTTSYGYTF.